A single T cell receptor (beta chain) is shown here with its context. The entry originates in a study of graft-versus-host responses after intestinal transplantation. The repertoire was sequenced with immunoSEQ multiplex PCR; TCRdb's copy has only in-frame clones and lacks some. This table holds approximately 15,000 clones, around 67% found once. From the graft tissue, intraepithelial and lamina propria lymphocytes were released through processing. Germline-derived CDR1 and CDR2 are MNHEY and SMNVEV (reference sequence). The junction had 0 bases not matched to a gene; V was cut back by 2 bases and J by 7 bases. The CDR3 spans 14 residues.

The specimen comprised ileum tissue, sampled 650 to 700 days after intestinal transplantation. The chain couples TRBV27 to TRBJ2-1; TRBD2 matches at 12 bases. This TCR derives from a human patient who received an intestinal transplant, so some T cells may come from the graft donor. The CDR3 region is CASSLLAGGNEQFF. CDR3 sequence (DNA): TGTGCCAGCAGTTTACTAGCGGGGGGGAATGAGCAGTTCTTC.